What follows describes a single T cell receptor (beta chain). The data stem from a study of blood T cell repertoires in COVID-19. Study-wide background: Samples representing acute and convalescent COVID-19 were sourced from the United States, Italy and Spain.

Repertoires were generated with immunoSEQ multiplex PCR, while TCRdb's copy carries only in-frame clones and drops some. The top ten clones hold about 8.9% of a sample with 300,000 to 350,000 clones, roughly 87% of them seen once. Those enrolled, adults aged about 18 to 89 years, came from roughly 23 US areas. Before being deemed recovered, Cohort 3 donors had two negative PCRs, clearance, or symptom resolution. Sequenced: PBMCs or T cells enriched from blood (not recorded which). The sequence was obtained from a woman aged 18 to 35 who had recovered from COVID-19.

CDR3 sequence reads: CASSWTPYTGELFF. The DNA of the CDR3 is TGCGCCAGCAGCTGGACACCGTACACCGGGGAGCTGTTTTTT. This chain connects TRBV5-1 to TRBJ2-2, with a tentative D call TRBD1 (5 bases). The V gene lost 3 bases and the J gene lost 3 bases, with 9 bases spanning the gap. Germline CDR1 and CDR2: SGHRS and YFSETQ. This CDR3 has 14 residues.